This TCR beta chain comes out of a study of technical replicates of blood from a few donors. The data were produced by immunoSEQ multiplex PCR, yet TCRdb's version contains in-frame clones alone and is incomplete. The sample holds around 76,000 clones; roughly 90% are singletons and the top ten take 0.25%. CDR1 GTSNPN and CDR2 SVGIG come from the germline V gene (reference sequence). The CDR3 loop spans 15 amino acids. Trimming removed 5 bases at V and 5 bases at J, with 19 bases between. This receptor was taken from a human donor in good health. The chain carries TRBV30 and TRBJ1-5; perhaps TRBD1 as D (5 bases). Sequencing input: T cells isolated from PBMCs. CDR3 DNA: TGTGCCTGGGGGCGAGGAGGGGTTTCCGATCAGCCCCAGCATTTT. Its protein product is CAWGRGGVSDQPQHF.